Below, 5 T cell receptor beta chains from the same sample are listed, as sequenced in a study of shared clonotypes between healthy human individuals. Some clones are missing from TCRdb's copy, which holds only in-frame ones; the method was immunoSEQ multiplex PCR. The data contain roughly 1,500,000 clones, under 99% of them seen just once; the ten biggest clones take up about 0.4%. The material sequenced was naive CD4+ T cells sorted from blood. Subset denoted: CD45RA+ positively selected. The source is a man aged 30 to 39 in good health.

The CDR3 DNA is TGTGCCAGCAGCCTGTCGCAGTACAATGAGCAGTTCTTC. As protein: CASSLSQYNEQFF. The chain recombines TRBV11-3 with TRBJ2-1; no clear D gene. Germline assignment: CDR1 SGHNT and CDR2 YENEEA. Trimming removed 5 bases at V and 4 bases at J, with 9 bases between. The CDR3 runs to 13 residues.

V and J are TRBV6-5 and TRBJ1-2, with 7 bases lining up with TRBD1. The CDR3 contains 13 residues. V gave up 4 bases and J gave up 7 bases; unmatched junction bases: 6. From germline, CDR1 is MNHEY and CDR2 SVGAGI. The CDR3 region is CASSSDRVGGYTF. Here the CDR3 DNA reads TGTGCCAGCAGTTCTGACAGGGTCGGTGGCTACACCTTC.

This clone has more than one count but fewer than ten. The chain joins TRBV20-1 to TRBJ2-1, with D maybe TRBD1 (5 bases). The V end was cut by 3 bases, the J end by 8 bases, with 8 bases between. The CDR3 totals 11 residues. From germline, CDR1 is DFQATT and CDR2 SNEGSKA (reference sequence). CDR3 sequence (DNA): TGCAGTGCTAGTTGGGGCTATGAGCAGTTCTTC. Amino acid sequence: CSASWGYEQFF.

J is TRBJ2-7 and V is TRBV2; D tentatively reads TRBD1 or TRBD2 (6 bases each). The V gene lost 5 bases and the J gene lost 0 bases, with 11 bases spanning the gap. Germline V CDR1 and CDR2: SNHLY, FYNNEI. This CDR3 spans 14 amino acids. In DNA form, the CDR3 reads TGTGCCAGCAGTAAAGGGGGGAGCTCCTACGAGCAGTACTTC. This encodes CASSKGGSSYEQYF.

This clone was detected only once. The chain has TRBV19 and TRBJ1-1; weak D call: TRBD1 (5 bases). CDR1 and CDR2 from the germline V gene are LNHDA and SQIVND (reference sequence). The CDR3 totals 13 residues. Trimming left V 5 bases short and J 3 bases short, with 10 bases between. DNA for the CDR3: TGTGCCAGTAGTGACCAGGGCTACACTGAAGCTTTCTTT. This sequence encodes CASSDQGYTEAFF.